This section outlines one TCR beta chain sequence together with its context. The specificity of this receptor is unknown. Per-base quality was not reported, and no clone a single base away is much larger than it. To prepare the library, RT-PCR was applied. The sequencer was an Illumina HiSeq 2500. TCRdb reran the public reads through fastp at Q25 and MiXCR, keeping productive beta chains. CDR3 protein duplicates are merged, each entry listing the most common genes and DNA. The sample has roughly 760,000 distinct CDR3 sequences on record, about 20% of them singletons. Of the sample, roughly 10% is held by the ten largest clones. The data belong to a study of response to subunit inactivated influenza vaccine (dated by TCRdb to 2017 to 2018). In terms of the full investigation: The study used deep quantitative T cell receptor repertoire profiling to track responses to a trivalent subunit inactivated influenza vaccine. The study at large found these results: It was suggested by the authors that each seasonal influenza vaccination may recruit only a limited number of new T cells.

The CDR3 measures 15 amino acids from cysteine to phenylalanine. The retained sequence is limited to the CDR3, 45 bases, with the frame set at the first base. Trimming accounts for 4 bases at V and 6 bases at J, while the number of junction bases matched to no gene is 10. The CDR1 and CDR2 encoded by the germline V gene (reference sequence) are DFQATT and SNEGSKA. The source material was PBMCs from blood, sampled 5 to 6 days after vaccination. Recombination connected TRBV20-1 to TRBJ2-2; 8 junctional bases match TRBD2. This sequence originates from a man aged 50-59 years who received an inactivated influenza vaccine. Donor details come from another sample of the same person, matched by shared clones. This receptor carries the CDR3 CSANTPGGPAGELFF. The DNA sequence is TGCAGTGCTAACACCCCGGGGGGGCCAGCCGGGGAGCTGTTTTTT.